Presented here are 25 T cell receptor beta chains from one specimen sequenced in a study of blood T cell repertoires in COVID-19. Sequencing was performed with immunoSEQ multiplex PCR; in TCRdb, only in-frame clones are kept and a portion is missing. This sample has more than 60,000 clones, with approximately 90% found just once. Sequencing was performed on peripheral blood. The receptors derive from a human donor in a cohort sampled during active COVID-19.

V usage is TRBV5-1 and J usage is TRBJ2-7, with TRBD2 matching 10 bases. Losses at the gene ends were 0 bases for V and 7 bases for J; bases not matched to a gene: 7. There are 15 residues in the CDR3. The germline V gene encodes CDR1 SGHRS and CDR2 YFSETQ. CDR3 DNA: TGCGCCAGCAGCTTGGAATTAGCGGGGGGAAGAGAGCAGTACTTC. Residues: CASSLELAGGREQYF.

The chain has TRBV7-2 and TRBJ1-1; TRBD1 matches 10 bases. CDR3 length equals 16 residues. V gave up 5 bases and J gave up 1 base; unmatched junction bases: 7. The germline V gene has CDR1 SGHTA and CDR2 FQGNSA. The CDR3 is CASSIGTGAWNTEAFF. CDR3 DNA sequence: TGTGCCAGCAGCATAGGGACAGGGGCCTGGAACACTGAAGCTTTCTTT. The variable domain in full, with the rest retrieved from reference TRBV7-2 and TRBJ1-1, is GAGVSQSPSNKVTEKGKDVELRCDPISGHTALYWYRQSLGQGLEFLIYFQGNSAPDKSGLPSDRFSAERTGGSVSTLTIQRTQQEDSAVYLCASSIGTGAWNTEAFFGQGTRLTVV.

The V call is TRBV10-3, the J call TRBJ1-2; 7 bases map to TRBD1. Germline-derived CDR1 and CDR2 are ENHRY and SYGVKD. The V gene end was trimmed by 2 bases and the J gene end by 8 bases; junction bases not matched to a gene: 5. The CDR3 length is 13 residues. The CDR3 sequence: CAISEGQVGGYTF. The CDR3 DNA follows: TGTGCCATCAGTGAGGGACAGGTTGGCGGCTACACCTTC.

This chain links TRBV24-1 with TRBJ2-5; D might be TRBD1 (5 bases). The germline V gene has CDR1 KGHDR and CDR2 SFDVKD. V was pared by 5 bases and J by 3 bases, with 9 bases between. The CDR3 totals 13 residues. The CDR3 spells CATSGTFEETQYF. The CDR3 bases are TGTGCCACCAGTGGGACATTTGAAGAGACCCAGTACTTC.

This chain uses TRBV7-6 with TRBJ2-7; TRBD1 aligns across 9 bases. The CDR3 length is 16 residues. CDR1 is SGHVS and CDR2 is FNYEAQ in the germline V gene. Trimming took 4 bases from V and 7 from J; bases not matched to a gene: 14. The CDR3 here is CASSYRGQGLREEQYF. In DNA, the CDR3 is TGTGCCAGCAGCTATAGAGGACAGGGGCTTCGGGAGGAGCAGTACTTC.

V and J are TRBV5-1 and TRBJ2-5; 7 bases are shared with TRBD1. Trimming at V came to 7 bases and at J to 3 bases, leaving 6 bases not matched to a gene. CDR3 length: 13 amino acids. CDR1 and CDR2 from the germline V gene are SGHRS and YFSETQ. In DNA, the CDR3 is TGCGCCAGCCAAACAGGGGATAAAGAGACCCAGTACTTC. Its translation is CASQTGDKETQYF. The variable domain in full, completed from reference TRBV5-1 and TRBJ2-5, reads KAGVTQTPRYLIKTRGQQVTLSCSPISGHRSVSWYQQTPGQGLQFLFEYFSETQRNKGNFPGRFSGRQFSNSRSEMNVSTLELGDSALYLCASQTGDKETQYFGPGTRLLVL.

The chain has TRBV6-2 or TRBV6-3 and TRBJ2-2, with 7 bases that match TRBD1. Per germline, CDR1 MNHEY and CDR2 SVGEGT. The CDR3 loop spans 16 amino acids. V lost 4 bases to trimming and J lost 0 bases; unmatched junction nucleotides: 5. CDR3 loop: CASSLQGPSNTGELFF. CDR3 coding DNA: TGTGCCAGCAGTTTACAGGGGCCCTCGAACACCGGGGAGCTGTTTTTT.

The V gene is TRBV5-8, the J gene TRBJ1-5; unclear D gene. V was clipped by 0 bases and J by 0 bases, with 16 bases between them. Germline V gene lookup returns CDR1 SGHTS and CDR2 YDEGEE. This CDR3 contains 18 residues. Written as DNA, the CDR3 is TGTGCCAGCAGCTTGGAACAGTTAGGCATGTATAGCAATCAGCCCCAGCATTTT. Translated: CASSLEQLGMYSNQPQHF.

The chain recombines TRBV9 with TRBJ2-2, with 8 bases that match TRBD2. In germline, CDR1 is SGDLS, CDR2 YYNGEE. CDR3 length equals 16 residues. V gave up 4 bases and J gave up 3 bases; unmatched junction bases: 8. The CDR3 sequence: CASSPGTSLYTGELFF. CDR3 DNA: TGTGCCAGCAGCCCCGGGACTAGTCTGTACACCGGGGAGCTGTTTTTT.

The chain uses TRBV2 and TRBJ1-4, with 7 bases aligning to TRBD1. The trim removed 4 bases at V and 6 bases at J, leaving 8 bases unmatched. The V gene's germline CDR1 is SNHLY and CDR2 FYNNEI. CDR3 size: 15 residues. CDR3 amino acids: CASSGSGGGDEKLFF. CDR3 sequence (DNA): TGTGCCAGCAGTGGGTCAGGGGGAGGCGATGAAAAACTGTTTTTT.

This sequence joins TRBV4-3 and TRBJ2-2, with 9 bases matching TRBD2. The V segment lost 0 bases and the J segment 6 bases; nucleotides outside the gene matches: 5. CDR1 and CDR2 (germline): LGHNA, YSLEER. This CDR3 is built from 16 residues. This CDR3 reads CASSQDAGGPPGELFF. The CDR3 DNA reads TGCGCCAGCAGCCAAGATGCGGGGGGGCCTCCCGGGGAGCTGTTTTTT.

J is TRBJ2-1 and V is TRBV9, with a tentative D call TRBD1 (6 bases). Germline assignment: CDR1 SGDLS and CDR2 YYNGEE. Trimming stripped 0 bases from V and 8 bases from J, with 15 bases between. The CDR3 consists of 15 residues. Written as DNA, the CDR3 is TGTGCCAGCAGCGTAGAAGGCAGGGGTGTAGATGAGCAGTTCTTC. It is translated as CASSVEGRGVDEQFF.

The CDR3 nucleotides are TGCAGTGCTACCCACTCCGATACGCAGTATTTT. This translates into CSATHSDTQYF. The chain has TRBV20-1 and TRBJ2-3; D remains ambiguous. This CDR3 has 11 amino acids. CDR1 and CDR2 from the germline V gene are DFQATT and SNEGSKA (reference sequence). Trimming shortened V by 4 bases and J by 6 bases, and 8 bases separated the two germline ends.

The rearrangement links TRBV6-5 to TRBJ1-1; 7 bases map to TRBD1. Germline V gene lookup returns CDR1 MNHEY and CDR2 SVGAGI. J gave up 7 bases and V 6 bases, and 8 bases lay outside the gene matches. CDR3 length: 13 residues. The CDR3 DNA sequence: TGTGCCAGCAGCTCGGGACAGCTCTATGAAGCTTTCTTT. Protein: CASSSGQLYEAFF.

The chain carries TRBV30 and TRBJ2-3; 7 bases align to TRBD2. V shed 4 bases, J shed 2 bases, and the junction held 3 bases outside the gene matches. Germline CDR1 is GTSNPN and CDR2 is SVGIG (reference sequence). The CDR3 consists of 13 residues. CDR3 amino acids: CAWTSGLTDTQYF. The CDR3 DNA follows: TGTGCCTGGACTAGCGGCCTCACAGATACGCAGTATTTT.

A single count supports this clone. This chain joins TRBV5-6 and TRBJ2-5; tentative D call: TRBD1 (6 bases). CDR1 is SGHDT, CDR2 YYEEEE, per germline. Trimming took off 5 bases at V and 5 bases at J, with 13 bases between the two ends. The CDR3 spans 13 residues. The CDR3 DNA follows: TGTGCCAGCAGAGAGACAGGCGGGGAGACCCAGTACTTC. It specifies CASRETGGETQYF.

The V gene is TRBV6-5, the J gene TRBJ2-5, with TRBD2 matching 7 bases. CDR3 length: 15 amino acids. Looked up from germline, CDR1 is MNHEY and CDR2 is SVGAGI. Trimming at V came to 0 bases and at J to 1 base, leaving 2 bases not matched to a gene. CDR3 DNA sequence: TGTGCCAGCAGTTACTCCGCGGGGGTCCAAGAGACCCAGTACTTC. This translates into CASSYSAGVQETQYF.

This CDR3 reads CASSRGSHEQYF. The CDR3 coding sequence is TGTGCCAGCAGCCGGGGGTCCCACGAGCAGTACTTC. The V gene is TRBV11-2, the J gene TRBJ2-7; D might be TRBD2 (6 bases). In germline, CDR1 is SGHAT, CDR2 FQNNGV. The CDR3 consists of 12 residues. The V and J ends lost 5 bases and 5 bases respectively, with 10 bases between them.

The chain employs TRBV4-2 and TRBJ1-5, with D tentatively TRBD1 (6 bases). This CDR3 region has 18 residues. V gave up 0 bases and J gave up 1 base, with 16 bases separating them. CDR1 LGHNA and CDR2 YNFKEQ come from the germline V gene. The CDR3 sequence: CASSQEVGQRLSNQPQHF. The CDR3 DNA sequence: TGTGCCAGCAGCCAAGAGGTAGGACAGCGATTAAGCAATCAGCCCCAGCATTTT.

In DNA form, the CDR3 reads TGTGCCAGCAGCCCACAACCGAACACTGAAGCTTTCTTT. Residues: CASSPQPNTEAFF. The chain recombines TRBV7-9 with TRBJ1-1; no definite D call. Looked up from germline, CDR1 is SEHNR and CDR2 is FQNEAQ (reference sequence). The length of the CDR3 is 13 residues. The ends were cut back, 5 bases at V and 1 base at J, with 8 bases in the middle.

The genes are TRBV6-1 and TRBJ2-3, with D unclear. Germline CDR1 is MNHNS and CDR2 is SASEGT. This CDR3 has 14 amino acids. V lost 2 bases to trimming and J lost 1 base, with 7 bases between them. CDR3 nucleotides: TGTGCCAGCAGTGAATTTCCCGGCACAGATACGCAGTATTTT. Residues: CASSEFPGTDTQYF.

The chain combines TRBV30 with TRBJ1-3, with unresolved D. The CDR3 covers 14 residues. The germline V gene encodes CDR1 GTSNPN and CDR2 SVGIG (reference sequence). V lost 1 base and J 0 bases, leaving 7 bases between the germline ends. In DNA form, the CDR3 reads TGTGCCTGGAGTGGGAGTCCCTCTGGAAACACCATATATTTT. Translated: CAWSGSPSGNTIYF.

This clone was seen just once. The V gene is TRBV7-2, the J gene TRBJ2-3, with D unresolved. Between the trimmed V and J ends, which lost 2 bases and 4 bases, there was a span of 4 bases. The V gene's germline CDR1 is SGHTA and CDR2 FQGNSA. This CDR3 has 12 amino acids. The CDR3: CASSLSADTQYF. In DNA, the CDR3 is TGTGCCAGCAGCTTATCCGCAGATACGCAGTATTTT. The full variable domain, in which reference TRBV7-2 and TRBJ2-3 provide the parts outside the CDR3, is GAGVSQSPSNKVTEKGKDVELRCDPISGHTALYWYRQSLGQGLEFLIYFQGNSAPDKSGLPSDRFSAERTGGSVSTLTIQRTQQEDSAVYLCASSLSADTQYFGPGTRLTVL.

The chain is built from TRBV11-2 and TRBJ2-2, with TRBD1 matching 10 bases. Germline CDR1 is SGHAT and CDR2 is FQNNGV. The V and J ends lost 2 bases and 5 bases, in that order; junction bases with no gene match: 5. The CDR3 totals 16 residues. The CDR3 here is CASSLYGTGVTGELFF. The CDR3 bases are TGTGCCAGCAGCTTATACGGGACAGGGGTTACCGGGGAGCTGTTTTTT.

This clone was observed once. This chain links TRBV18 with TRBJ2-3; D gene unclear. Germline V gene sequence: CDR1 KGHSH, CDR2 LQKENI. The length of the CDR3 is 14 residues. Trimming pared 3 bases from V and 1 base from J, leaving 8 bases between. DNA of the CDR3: TGTGCCAGCTCACCGAGTCCTGGCACAGATACGCAGTATTTT. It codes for CASSPSPGTDTQYF. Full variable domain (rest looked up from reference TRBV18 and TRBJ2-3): NAGVMQNPRHLVRRRGQEARLRCSPMKGHSHVYWYRQLPEEGLKFMVYLQKENIIDESGMPKERFSAEFPKEGPSILRIQQVVRGDSAAYFCASSPSPGTDTQYFGPGTRLTVL.